This T cell receptor beta chain comes out of a study of blood T cell repertoires in COVID-19 (TCRdb year 2020). About the investigation overall: Samples from collaborators originated in the United States, Italy and Spain and spanned both the acute and convalescent phases of COVID-19. The prospective study material was composed of cDNA or gDNA derived from T cells, B-cell-depleted T cells, or PBMCs. Where HLA class I and class II types were available, the types were taken from metadata supplied by the sample provider, not from assay-based typing. Sample metadata almost always included a de-identified subject ID, COVID-19 status, age in years and sex. Samples were obtained from the ongoing ImmuneRACE study (first 160 participants) and from 950 to 1,500 subjects provided by 6 global collaborators. The repertoires were released in a freely available public database intended as a resource for research on the immune response to SARS-CoV-2. Subjects who had been exposed to COVID-19, were actively infected with it, or had recovered from it provided the deeply sampled blood TCRbeta repertoires that made up the dataset. Beyond this particular receptor, the publication reports: The amount of clinical and demographic metadata varied by source and participant and was provided uncurated.

TCRbeta CDR3 regions were amplified from genomic DNA using the immunoSEQ Assay, a bias-controlled multiplex PCR. Per the source publication's procedure: Nucleated cell counts per sample were estimated from amplification of reference gene primers within the assay. To quantify the absolute abundance of each unique TCRbeta CDR3 rearrangement, sequence reads were collapsed and filtered. Productive Simpson clonality was computed per sample as the square root of Simpson's diversity index over productive rearrangements. TCRdb took over this immuneACCESS table, retaining in-frame rearrangements with V and J assigned. Such tables are incomplete; in checked studies, under half of the missing clones stem from an unresolved V gene, and the remainder is unexplained. The V and J calls and clone size come from that table; D and trimming were worked out from the DNA. This sample gives 75,000 to 95,000 clones in total; over 75% of them show up just once. The top ten hold about 5.3% of the sample.

V has 4 bases trimmed and J has 9 bases trimmed; junction bases matching no gene number 12. CDR1 and CDR2, per the germline V gene, are SNHLY and FYNNEI. Its CDR3 holds 16 amino acids, cysteine through phenylalanine. Only the CDR3 region is kept as DNA, spanning 48 bases read in frame from base 1. Regarding this clone: Its cognate antigen has yet to be identified. Base quality data are lacking; no much larger clone is found one base away.

Whole blood was collected in K2EDTA tubes by collaborating institutions according to the institutions' own protocols. Collaborator samples were shipped for TCRbeta analysis as frozen whole blood, isolated PBMCs, or DNA extracted from either sample type. Sequenced sample: peripheral blood. The receptor was isolated from a man aged 45-60 years with active COVID-19. In this chain, TRBV2 is recombined with TRBJ2-1, and 10 bases in between align with TRBD1. The CDR3 loop reads CASSVLPGQGRIEQFF. The nucleotides are TGTGCCAGCAGTGTATTACCGGGACAGGGGAGGATTGAGCAGTTCTTC.